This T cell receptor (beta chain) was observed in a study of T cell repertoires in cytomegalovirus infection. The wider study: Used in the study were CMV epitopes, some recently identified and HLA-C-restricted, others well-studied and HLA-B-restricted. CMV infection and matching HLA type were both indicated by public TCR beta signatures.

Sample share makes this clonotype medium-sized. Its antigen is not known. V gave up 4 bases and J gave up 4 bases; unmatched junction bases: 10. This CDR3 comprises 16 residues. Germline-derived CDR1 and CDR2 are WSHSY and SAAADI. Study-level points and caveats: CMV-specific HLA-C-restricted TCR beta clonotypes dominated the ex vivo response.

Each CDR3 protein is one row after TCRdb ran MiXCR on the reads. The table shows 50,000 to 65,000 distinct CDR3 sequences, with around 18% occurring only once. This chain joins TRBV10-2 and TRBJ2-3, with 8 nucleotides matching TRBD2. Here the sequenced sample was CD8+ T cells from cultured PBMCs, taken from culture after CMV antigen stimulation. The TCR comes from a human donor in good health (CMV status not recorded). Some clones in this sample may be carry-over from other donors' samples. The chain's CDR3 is CASSVFGRALSDTQYF. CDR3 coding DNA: TGCGCCAGCAGTGTATTCGGGAGGGCCTTGTCAGATACGCAGTATTTT.